The rows below give T cell receptor beta chains drawn from one sample of a study of glioma-infiltrating T cells. TCRdb reprocessed the multiplex PCR reads with MiXCR, giving one entry per CDR3 protein. The sample consists of roughly 350,000 distinct CDR3 sequences, less than 50% of them appearing once. The sample comprised glioma tissue, nonneoplastic brain tissue, or PBMCs (not recorded which). All receptors come from a human donor with low-grade glioma or glioblastoma, undergoing nonglioma brain surgery, or in good health (not recorded which). Both conserved end residues are part of each CDR3. The D gene is left open where the match is weak. Not every row has a clone size; where given, it reads once, few, many or a size class.

>TRBJ2-1|.|TRBV5-4|.
TGTGCCAGCAGCTTGGGCGGGGCACTCTCCTACAATGAGCAGTTCTTC
CASSLGGALSYNEQFF
>TRBJ1-2|TRBD1|TRBV15|many
TGTGCCACCAGCAGAGACAGGGGGCATTACGGCTACACCTTC
CATSRDRGHYGYTF
>TRBJ2-1|.|TRBV5-1|.
TGCGCCAGCAGCTTTACTAGCCAAAATGAGCAGTTCTTC
CASSFTSQNEQFF
>TRBJ2-7|TRBD2|TRBV5-1|.
TGCGCCAGCAGCTTGTCAATGGCGGGGGTAAACGAGCAGTACTTC
CASSLSMAGVNEQYF
>TRBJ2-7|.|TRBV6-2/TRBV6-3|many
TGTGCCAGCAAGACTTCAGCATTCCACTACGAGCAGTACTTC
CASKTSAFHYEQYF
>TRBJ2-1|TRBD2|TRBV20-1|.
TGCAGTGATTCTGGGACTAGCGGGTTTATTTCCTACAATGAGCAGTTCTTC
CSDSGTSGFISYNEQFF
>TRBJ2-1|.|TRBV27|many
TGTGCCAACCCTCCCCCCCTGGATGAGCAGTTCTTC
CANPPPLDEQFF
>TRBJ1-1|TRBD1|TRBV12-3/TRBV12-4|few
TGTGCCAGCAGTCCACAGGGGGCGGACACTGAAGCTTTCTTT
CASSPQGADTEAFF
>TRBJ2-7|.|TRBV27|.
TGTGCCAGCAGTGGACTAACGGGGGCTTGGGAGCAGTACTTC
CASSGLTGAWEQYF
>TRBJ1-1|.|TRBV18|.
TGTGCCAGCTCACCCCGAGGAGTGGATCCCTTTGACACTGAAGCTTTCTTT
CASSPRGVDPFDTEAFF
>TRBJ2-1|TRBD1|TRBV20-1|.
TGCAGTGCCCCAACGGACAGGCGTCAAGAGACCCAGTTCTTC
CSAPTDRRQETQFF
>TRBJ2-7|.|TRBV5-1|.
TGCGCCATCAACAGGGTCCCGACGGGACCCCTCTACGAGCAGTACTTC
CAINRVPTGPLYEQYF
>TRBJ2-1|TRBD1|TRBV25-1|.
TGTGCCAGCAACATCGGACAGGGGGTCAGGCATGAGCAGTTCTTC
CASNIGQGVRHEQFF
>TRBJ2-6|.|TRBV7-2|.
TGTGCCAGCAGCCTAAAGGGGTTCTTCCTGACTTTC
CASSLKGFFLTF